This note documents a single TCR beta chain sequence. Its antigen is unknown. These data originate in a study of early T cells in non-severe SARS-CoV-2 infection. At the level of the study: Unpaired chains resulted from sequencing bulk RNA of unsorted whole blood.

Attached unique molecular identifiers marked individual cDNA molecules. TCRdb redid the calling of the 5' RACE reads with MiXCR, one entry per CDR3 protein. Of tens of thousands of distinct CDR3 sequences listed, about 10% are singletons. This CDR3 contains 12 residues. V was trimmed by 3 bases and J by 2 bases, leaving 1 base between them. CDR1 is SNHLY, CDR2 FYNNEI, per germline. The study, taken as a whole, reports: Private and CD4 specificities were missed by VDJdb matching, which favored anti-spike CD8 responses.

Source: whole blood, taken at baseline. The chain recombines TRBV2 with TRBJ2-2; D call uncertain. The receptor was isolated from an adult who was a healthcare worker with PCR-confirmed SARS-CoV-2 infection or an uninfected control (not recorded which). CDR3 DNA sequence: TGTGCCAGCAGTGACAACACCGGGGAGCTGTTTTTT. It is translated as CASSDNTGELFF.